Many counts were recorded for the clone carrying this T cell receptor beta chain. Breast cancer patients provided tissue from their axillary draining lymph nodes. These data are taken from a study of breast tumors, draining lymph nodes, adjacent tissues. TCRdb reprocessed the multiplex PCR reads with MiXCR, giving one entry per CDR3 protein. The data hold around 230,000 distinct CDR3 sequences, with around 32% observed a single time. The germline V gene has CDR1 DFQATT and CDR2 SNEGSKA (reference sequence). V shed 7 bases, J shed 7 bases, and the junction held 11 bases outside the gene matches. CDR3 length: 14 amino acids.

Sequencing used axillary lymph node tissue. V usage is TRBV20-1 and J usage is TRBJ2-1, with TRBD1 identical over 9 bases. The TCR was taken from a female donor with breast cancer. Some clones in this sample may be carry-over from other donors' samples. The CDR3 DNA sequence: TGCAGTGTCCTCGGGACAGGGTTTAATAATGAGCAGTTCTTC. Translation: CSVLGTGFNNEQFF.